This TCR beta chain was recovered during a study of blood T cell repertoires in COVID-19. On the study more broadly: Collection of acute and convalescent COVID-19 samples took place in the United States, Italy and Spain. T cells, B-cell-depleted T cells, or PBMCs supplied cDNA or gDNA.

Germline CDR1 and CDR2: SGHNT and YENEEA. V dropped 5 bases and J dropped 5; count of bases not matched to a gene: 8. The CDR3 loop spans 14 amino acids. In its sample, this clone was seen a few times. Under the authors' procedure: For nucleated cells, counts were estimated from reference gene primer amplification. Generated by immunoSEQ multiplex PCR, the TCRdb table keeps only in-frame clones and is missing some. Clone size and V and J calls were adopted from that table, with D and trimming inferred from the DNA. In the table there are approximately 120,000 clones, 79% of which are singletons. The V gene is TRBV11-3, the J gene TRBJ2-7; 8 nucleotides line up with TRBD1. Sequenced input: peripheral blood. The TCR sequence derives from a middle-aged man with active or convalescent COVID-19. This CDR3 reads CASSLNQGAHEQYF. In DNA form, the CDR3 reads TGTGCCAGCAGCCTTAATCAGGGGGCCCACGAGCAGTACTTC. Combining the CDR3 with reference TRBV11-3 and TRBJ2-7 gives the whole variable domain EAGVVQSPRYKIIEKKQPVAFWCNPISGHNTLYWYLQNLGQGPELLIRYENEEAVDDSQLPKDRFSAERLKGVDSTLKIQPAELGDSAVYLCASSLNQGAHEQYFGPGTRLTVT.